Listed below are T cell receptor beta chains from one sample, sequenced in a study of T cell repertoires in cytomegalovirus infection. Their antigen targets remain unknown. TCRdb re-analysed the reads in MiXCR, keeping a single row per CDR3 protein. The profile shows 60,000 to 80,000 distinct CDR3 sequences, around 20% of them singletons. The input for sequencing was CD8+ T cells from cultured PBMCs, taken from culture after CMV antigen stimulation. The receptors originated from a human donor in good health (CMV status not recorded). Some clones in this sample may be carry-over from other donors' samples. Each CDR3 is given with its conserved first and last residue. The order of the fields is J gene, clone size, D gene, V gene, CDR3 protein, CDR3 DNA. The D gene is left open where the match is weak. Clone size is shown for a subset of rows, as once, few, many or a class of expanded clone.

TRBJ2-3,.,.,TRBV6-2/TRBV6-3,CASSYSGLSTDTQYF,TGTGCCAGCAGTTACTCGGGACTCAGCACAGATACGCAGTATTTT
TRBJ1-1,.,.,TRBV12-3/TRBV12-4,CASSHAGTNTEAFF,TGTGCCAGCAGTCATGCAGGTACGAACACTGAAGCTTTCTTT
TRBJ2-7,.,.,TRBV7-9,CASTGTSWEQYF,TGTGCCAGCACCGGAACTAGCTGGGAGCAGTACTTC
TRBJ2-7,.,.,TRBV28,CASSFPGISYEQYF,TGTGCCAGCAGTTTTCCGGGGATTTCCTACGAGCAGTACTTC
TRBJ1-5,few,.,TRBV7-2,CASSPHGPSGQPQHF,TGTGCCAGCAGTCCCCATGGACCCTCGGGTCAGCCCCAGCATTTT
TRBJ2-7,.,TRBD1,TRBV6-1,CASSIRDRGMEQYF,TGTGCCAGCAGCATCCGGGACAGGGGAATGGAGCAGTACTTC
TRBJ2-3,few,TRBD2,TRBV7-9,CASTSTAGAYTDTQYF,TGTGCCAGCACCTCAACAGCGGGGGCTTACACAGATACGCAGTATTTT
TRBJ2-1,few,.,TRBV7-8,CASSFVGRQGANEQFF,TGTGCCAGCAGCTTCGTGGGACGTCAAGGGGCCAATGAGCAGTTCTTC
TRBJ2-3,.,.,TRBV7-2,CASSLVHPTDTQYF,TGTGCCAGCAGCTTAGTCCACCCCACAGATACGCAGTATTTT
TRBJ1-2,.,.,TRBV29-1,CSVDRQRTNYGYTF,TGCAGCGTTGACCGACAGAGAACTAACTATGGCTACACCTTC
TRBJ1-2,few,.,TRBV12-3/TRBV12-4,CASSLGKGVGYTF,TGTGCCAGCAGTTTGGGGAAGGGGGTTGGCTACACCTTC